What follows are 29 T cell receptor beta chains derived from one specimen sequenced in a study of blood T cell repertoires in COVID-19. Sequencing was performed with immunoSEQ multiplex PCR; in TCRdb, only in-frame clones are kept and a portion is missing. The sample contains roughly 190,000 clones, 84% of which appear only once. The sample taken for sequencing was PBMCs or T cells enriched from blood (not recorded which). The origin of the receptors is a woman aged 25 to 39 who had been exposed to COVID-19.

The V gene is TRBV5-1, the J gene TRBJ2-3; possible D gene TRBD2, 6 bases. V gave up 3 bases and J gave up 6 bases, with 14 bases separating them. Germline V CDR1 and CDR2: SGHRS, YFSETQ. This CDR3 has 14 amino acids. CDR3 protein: CASSSFGEEDTQYF. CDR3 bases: TGCGCCAGCAGCTCCTTCGGGGAGGAGGATACGCAGTATTTT.

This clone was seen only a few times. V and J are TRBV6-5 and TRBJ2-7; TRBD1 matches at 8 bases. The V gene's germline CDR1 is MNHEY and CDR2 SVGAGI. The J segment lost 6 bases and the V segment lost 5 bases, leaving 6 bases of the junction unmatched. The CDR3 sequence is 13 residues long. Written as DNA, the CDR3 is TGTGCCAGCAGTCCGGGACAGGTGGGCGAGCAGTACTTC. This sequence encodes CASSPGQVGEQYF.

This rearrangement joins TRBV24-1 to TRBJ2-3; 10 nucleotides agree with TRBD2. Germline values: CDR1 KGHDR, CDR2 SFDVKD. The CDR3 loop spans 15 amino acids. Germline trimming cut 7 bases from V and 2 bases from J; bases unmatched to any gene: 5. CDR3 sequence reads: CATSPTSGVTDTQYF. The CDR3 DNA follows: TGTGCCACCAGCCCCACTAGCGGGGTCACAGATACGCAGTATTTT.

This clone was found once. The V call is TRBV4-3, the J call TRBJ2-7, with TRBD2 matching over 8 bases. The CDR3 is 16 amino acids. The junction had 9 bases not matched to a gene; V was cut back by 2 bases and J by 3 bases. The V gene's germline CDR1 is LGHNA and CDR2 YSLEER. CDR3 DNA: TGCGCCAGCAGCCAAAATCTCGCGGGGGGCCGCTACGAGCAGTACTTC. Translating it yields CASSQNLAGGRYEQYF.

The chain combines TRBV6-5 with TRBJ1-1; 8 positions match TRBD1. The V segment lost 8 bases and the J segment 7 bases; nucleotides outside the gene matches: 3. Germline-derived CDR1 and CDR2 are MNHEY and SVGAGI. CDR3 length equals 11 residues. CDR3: CASGQGNEAFF. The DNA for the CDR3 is TGTGCCAGCGGACAGGGAAATGAAGCTTTCTTT.

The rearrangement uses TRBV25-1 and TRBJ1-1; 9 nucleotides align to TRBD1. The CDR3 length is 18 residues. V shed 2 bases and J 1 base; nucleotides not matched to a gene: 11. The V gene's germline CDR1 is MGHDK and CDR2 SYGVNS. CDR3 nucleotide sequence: TGTGCCAGCAGTGAAATGGTCCTAGGGACAGGGAGGAACACTGAAGCTTTCTTT. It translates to CASSEMVLGTGRNTEAFF.

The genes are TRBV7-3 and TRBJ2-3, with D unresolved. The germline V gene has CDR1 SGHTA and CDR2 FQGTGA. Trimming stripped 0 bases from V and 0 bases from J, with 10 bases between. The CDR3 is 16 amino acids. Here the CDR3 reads CASSLTSFTSTDTQYF. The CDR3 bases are TGTGCCAGCAGCTTAACGTCGTTTACTAGCACAGATACGCAGTATTTT.

CDR3 amino acids: CASSLWVEGLTDSNQPQHF. CDR3 nucleotides: TGCGCCAGCAGCCTGTGGGTGGAGGGATTGACGGATAGCAATCAGCCCCAGCATTTT. The V gene is TRBV4-3, the J gene TRBJ1-5, with D uncertain. CDR1 is LGHNA, CDR2 YSLEER, per germline. The CDR3 has 19 amino acids. V was clipped by 4 bases and J by 0 bases, with 22 bases between them.

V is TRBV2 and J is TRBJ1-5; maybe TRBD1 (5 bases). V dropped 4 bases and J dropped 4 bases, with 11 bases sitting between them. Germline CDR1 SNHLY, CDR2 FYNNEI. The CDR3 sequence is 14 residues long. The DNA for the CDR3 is TGTGCCAGCAGTGTGATGGGGGGGAATCAGCCCCAGCATTTT. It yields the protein CASSVMGGNQPQHF.

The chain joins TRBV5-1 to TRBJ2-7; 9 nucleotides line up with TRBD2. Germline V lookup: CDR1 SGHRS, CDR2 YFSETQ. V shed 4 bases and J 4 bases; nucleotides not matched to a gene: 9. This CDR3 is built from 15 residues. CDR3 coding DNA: TGCGCCAGCAGCCCCTTAGCGGGGGAGTGGTACGAGCAGTACTTC. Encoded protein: CASSPLAGEWYEQYF.

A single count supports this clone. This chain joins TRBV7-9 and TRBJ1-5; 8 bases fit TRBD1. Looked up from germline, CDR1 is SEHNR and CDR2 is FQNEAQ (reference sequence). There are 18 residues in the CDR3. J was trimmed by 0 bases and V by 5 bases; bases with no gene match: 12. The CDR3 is CASSGVTGERGSNQPQHF. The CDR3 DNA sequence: TGTGCCAGCAGCGGCGTGACAGGGGAAAGGGGTAGCAATCAGCCCCAGCATTTT.

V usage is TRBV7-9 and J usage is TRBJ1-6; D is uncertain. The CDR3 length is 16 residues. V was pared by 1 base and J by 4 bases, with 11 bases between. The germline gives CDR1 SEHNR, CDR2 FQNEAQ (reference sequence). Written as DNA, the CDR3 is TGTGCCAGCAGCTTAGGGAGCTCCCCGTATAATTCACCCCTCCACTTT. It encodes CASSLGSSPYNSPLHF.

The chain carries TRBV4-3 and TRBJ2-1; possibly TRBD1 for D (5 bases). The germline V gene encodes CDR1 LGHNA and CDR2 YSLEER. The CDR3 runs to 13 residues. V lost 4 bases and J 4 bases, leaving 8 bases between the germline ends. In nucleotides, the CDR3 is TGCGCCAGCAGCCCGAGACAGTACAATGAGCAGTTCTTC. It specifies CASSPRQYNEQFF.

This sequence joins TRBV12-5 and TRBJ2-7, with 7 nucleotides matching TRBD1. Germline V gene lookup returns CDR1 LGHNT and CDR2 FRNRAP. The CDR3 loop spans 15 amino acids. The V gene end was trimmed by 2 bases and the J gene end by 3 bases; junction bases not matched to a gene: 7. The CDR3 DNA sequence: TGTGCTAGTGGTTTGTCCCAGGGACAGAGCTACGAGCAGTACTTC. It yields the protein CASGLSQGQSYEQYF.

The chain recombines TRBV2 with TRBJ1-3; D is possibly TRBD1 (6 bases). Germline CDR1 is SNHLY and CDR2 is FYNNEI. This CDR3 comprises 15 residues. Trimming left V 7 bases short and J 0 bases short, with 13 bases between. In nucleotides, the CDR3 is TGTGCCAGCACTGATCAGGGGAACTCTGGAAACACCATATATTTT. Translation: CASTDQGNSGNTIYF.

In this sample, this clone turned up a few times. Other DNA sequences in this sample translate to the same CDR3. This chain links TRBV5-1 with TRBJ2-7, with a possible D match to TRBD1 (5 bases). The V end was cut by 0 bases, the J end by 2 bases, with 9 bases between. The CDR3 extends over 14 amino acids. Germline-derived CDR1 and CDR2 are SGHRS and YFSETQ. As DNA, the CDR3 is TGCGCCAGCAGCTTGGCCGACAGAACCTACGAGCAGTACTTC. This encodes CASSLADRTYEQYF. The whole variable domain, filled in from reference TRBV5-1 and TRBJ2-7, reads KAGVTQTPRYLIKTRGQQVTLSCSPISGHRSVSWYQQTPGQGLQFLFEYFSETQRNKGNFPGRFSGRQFSNSRSEMNVSTLELGDSALYLCASSLADRTYEQYFGPGTRLTVT.

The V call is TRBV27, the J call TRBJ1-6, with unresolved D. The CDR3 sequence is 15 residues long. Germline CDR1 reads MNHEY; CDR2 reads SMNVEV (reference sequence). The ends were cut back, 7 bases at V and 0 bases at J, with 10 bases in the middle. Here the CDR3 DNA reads TGTGCCAGCAAGTGGGAGAGCTCCTATAATTCACCCCTCCACTTT. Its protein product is CASKWESSYNSPLHF.

The CDR3 nucleotides read TGTGCCAGCTCACCATTCCCAGGAAACTCCTACAATGAGCAGTTCTTC. Translation gives CASSPFPGNSYNEQFF. This sequence joins TRBV18 and TRBJ2-1; D not certain. Germline values: CDR1 KGHSH, CDR2 LQKENI. The CDR3 is 16 residues long. Between the trimmed V and J ends, which lost 2 bases and 0 bases, there was a span of 11 bases.

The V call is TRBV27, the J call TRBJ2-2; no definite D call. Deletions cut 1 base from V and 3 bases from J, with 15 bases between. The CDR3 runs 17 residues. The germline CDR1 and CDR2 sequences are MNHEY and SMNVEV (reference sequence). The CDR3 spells CASSLFPGSTDTGELFF. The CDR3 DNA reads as TGTGCCAGCAGTTTATTTCCAGGATCTACAGACACCGGGGAGCTGTTTTTT.

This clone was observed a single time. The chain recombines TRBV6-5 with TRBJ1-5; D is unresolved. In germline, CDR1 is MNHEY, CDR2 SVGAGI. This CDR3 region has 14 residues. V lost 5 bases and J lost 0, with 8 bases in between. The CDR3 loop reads CASSQTDSNQPQHF. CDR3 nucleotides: TGTGCCAGCAGTCAAACAGATAGCAATCAGCCCCAGCATTTT.

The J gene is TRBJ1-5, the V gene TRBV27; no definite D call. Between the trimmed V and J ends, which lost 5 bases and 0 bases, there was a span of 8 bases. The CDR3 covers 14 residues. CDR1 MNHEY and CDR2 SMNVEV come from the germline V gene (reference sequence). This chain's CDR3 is CASSPYSSNQPQHF. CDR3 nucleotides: TGTGCCAGCAGTCCCTATTCTAGCAATCAGCCCCAGCATTTT.

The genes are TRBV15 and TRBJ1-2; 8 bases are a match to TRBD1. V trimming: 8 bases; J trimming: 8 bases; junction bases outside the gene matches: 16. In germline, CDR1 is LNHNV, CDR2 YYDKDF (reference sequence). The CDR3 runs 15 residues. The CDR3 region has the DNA TGTGCCACCGAGGTATCGCCCGGACAGGGTAGCGGCTACACCTTC. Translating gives CATEVSPGQGSGYTF.

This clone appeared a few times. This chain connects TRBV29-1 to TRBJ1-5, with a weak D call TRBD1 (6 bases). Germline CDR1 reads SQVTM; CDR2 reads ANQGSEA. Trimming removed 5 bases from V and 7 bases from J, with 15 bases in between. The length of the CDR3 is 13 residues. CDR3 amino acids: CSVCQGGGQPQHF. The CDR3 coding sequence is TGCAGCGTTTGCCAGGGAGGGGGACAGCCCCAGCATTTT.

The CDR3 sequence: CASSSRLASSTDTQYF. The DNA of the CDR3 is TGCGCCAGCAGCTCAAGACTAGCCTCTAGCACAGATACGCAGTATTTT. The chain uses TRBV5-1 and TRBJ2-3; 7 bases are a match to TRBD2. The length of the CDR3 is 16 residues. Trimming removed 3 bases from V and 0 bases from J; junction bases left unmatched: 7. Per germline, CDR1 SGHRS and CDR2 YFSETQ.

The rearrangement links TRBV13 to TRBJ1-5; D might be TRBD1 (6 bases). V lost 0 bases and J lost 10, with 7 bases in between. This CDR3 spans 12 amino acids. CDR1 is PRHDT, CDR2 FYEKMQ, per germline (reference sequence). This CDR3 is CASSLGGAPQHF. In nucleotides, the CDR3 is TGTGCCAGCAGCTTAGGGGGGGCTCCCCAGCATTTT.

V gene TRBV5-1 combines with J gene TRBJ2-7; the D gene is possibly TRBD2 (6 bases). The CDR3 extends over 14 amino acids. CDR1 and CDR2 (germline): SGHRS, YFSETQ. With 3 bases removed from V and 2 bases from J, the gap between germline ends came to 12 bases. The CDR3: CASSSGTEPYEQYF. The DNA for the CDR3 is TGCGCCAGCAGCTCCGGGACTGAGCCCTACGAGCAGTACTTC.

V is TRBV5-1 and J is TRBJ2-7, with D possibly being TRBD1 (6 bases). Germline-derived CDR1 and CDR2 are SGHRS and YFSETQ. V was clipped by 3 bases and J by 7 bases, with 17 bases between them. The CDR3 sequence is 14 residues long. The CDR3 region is CASSSGTSKWEQYF. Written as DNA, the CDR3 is TGCGCCAGCAGCTCCGGGACATCTAAATGGGAGCAGTACTTC.

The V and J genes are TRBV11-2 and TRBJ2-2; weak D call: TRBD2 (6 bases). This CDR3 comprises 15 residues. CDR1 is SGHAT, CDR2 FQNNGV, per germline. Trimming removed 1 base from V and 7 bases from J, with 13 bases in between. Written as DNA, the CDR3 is TGTGCCAGCAGCTTAGCCTATCAGGGAGGCGGGGAGCTGTTTTTT. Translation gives CASSLAYQGGGELFF.

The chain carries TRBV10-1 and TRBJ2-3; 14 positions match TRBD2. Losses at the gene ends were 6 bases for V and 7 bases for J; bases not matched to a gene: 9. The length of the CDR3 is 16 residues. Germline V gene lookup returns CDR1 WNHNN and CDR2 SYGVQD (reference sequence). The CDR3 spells CASSQTSGGASNTQYF. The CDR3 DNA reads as TGCGCCAGCAGCCAGACTAGCGGGGGGGCCAGTAATACGCAGTATTTT.